The T cell receptor beta chain described here comes from a study of T cell responses to AZD1222 COVID-19 vaccine. Trimming left V 0 bases short and J 1 base short, with 0 bases between. This CDR3 has 13 residues. From germline, CDR1 is MDHEN and CDR2 SYDVKM. Repertoires were generated with immunoSEQ multiplex PCR, while TCRdb's copy carries only in-frame clones and drops some. Here the sample spans over 85,000 clones, more than 85% being singletons. J is TRBJ2-2 and V is TRBV28; D ambiguous. The origin of this receptor is an adult in good health. The sample consisted of peripheral blood, taken on day 0 of AZD1222 vaccination. The CDR3 here is CASSLWNTGELFF. CDR3 in DNA: TGTGCCAGCAGTTTATGGAACACCGGGGAGCTGTTTTTT. The complete variable domain, with remaining parts taken from reference TRBV28 and TRBJ2-2, reads DVKVTQSSRYLVKRTGEKVFLECVQDMDHENMFWYRQDPGLGLRLIYFSYDVKMKEKGDIPEGYSVSREKKERFSLILESASTNQTSMYLCASSLWNTGELFFGEGSRLTVL.